This T cell receptor (beta chain) was profiled in a study of identical twins. The study's findings and limits: Within beta out-of-frame sequences, the excess sharing observed between twins was weaker.

TCRdb ran MiXCR on the 5' RACE reads and lists one entry per CDR3 protein. The table has hundreds of thousands of distinct CDR3 sequences, around a sixth seen once. All of the donors were Caucasians in good health. This CDR3 has 17 amino acids. This clonotype was counted a few times. Antigen specificity is unknown. This same sample was also taken into another study, of T cells expressing NK-cell markers. Per that study: The authors derived TCR beta repertoires from sorted CD3+CD56+NKG2C+, CD3+CD56+NKG2C- and CD3+CD56-NKG2C+ T cells. Among CD8+ T cells from about 6 donors, dominant NKG2C+ clonotypes accounted for about 1.0-8%.

The TCR sequence derives from a woman aged 18-29 years in good health. Sequencing was carried out using PBMCs. The V gene is TRBV21-1, the J gene TRBJ2-3; TRBD2 is the table's D call and was not checked against the DNA. TRBV21-1 is recorded as a pseudogene. The CDR3 nucleotides are TGTGCCAGCAGCAGAAGTCCATTAGCGGGGAGCACAGATACGCAGTATTTT. Translation: CASSRSPLAGSTDTQYF.